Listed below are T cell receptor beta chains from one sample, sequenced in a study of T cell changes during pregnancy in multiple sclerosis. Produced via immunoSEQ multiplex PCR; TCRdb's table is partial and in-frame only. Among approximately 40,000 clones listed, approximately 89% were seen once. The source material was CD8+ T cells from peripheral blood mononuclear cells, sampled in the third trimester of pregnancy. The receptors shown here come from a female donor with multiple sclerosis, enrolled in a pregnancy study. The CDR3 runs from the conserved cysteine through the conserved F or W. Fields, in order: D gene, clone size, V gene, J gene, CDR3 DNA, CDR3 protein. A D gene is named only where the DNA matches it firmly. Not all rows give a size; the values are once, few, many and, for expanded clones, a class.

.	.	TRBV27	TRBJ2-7	TGTGCCAGCAGTTTGTACCCGGGGATTGGTAGGTCGGCCTACGAGCAGTACTTC	CASSLYPGIGRSAYEQYF
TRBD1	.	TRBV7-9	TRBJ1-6	TGTGCCAGCAGCCCCCCAGGGGGCTCCTATAATTCACCCCTCCACTTT	CASSPPGGSYNSPLHF
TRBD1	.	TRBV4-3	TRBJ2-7	TGCGCCAGCAGTCAATCCATGGGACAGGGGAACAGAGGCTACGAGCAGTACTTC	CASSQSMGQGNRGYEQYF
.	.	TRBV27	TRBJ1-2	TGTGCCAGCAGCCGCAGCTTCTGGGGGGCGGGGGCCTATGGCTACACCTTC	CASSRSFWGAGAYGYTF
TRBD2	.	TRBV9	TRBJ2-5	TGTGCCAGCAGCGTGACTAGCGGGGGGGGAGAGACCCAGTACTTC	CASSVTSGGGETQYF
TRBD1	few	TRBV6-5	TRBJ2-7	TGTGCCAGCAGTTACTCCGGACAGGGGTACTCCTACGAGCAGTACTTC	CASSYSGQGYSYEQYF
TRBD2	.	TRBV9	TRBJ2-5	TGTGCCAGCAGCAAGGCGGGGGGGGGACTAGCGGTACAAGAGACCCAGTACTTC	CASSKAGGGLAVQETQYF
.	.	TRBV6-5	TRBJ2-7	TGTGCCAGCAGTTACGGGGGGTACTACGAGCAGTACTTC	CASSYGGYYEQYF
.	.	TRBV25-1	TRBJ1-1	TGTGCCAGCGGGGAGGTTAGGGGCGACGCTGAAGCTTTCTTT	CASGEVRGDAEAFF
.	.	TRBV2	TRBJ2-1	TGTGCCAGCAGGGCAGGGGCCACCCTCAATGAGCAGTTCTTC	CASRAGATLNEQFF
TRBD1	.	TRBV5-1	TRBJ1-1	TGCGCCAGCAGCTTACAGGGGGCCGACACTGAAGCTTTCTTT	CASSLQGADTEAFF
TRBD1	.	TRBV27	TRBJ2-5	TGTGCCAGCAGTTTGTCGACAGGGGGCATGGAGACCCAGTACTTC	CASSLSTGGMETQYF
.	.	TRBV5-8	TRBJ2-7	TGTGCCAGCAGCTTCACCCCCGGGACACCCTACGAGCAGTACTTC	CASSFTPGTPYEQYF
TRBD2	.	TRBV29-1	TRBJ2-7	TGCAGCGCGGGGGGGCCTTACGAGCAGTACTTC	CSAGGPYEQYF
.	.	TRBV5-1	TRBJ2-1	TGCGCCAGCAGCTGGCTCCAAGGAGGCAATGAGCAGTTCTTC	CASSWLQGGNEQFF
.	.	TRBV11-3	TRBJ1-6	TGTGCCAGCAGCTTTTCACTAAATTCACCCCTCCACTTT	CASSFSLNSPLHF
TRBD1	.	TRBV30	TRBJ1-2	TGTGCCTGGAGTGGGGGACAGATCTATGGCTACACCTTC	CAWSGGQIYGYTF
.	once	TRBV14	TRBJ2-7	TGTGCCAGCAGCCACCAAGGGGGTTACGAGCAGTACTTC	CASSHQGGYEQYF